This TCR beta chain was identified in a study of blood T cell repertoires in COVID-19. Study overall: The United States, Italy and Spain supplied acute and convalescent COVID-19 samples. T cells, B-cell-depleted T cells, or PBMCs provided the cDNA or gDNA that served as material.

Points on this clone: Germline is not matched at one junction end, which may reflect a read error.

Clones were read by immunoSEQ multiplex PCR, and TCRdb kept only the in-frame ones, dropping some. The sample holds hundreds of thousands of clones; about 80% are singletons and the top ten take around 4.6%. The CDR3 is 12 amino acids. The sequence came from a woman aged 45-65 years who had been exposed to COVID-19. Sample: PBMCs or T cells enriched from blood (not recorded which). The chain joins TRBV12-3 or TRBV12-4 to TRBJ1-3, with 7 bases that match TRBD1. DNA for the CDR3: TGTGCCAGCGGTACAGGGGAAGGGGATAGGGATTTT. Its translation is CASGTGEGDRDF.